Following are 32 T cell receptor beta chains from one sample sequenced in a study of blood T cell repertoires in COVID-19. Sequencing was performed with immunoSEQ multiplex PCR; in TCRdb, only in-frame clones are kept and a portion is missing. The table lists about 200,000 clones, about 88% of them singletons, with 10% in the top ten. Sequenced sample: peripheral blood. All receptors come from a woman aged 45-60 years with COVID-19, enrolled during active disease.

This clone was seen a handful of times. The rearrangement joins TRBV2 to TRBJ1-2; perhaps TRBD1 as D (6 bases). In germline, CDR1 is SNHLY, CDR2 FYNNEI. V dropped 5 bases and J dropped 6 bases, with 10 bases sitting between them. The CDR3 is 12 amino acids. CDR3 region: CASSQQGHGYTF. The CDR3 DNA follows: TGTGCCAGCAGTCAACAGGGACATGGCTACACCTTC.

V usage is TRBV21-1 and J usage is TRBJ2-7; TRBD1 reflects the table's D call only, with no check against the DNA. TRBV21-1 has pseudogene status. The CDR3 has 16 residues. CDR3 protein: CASSKGPQGGTYEQYF. DNA for the CDR3: TGTGCCAGCAGCAAAGGGCCGCAGGGGGGTACCTACGAGCAGTACTTC.

The chain recombines TRBV18 with TRBJ1-1; 10 bases are a match to TRBD1. V shed 5 bases, J shed 11 bases, and the junction held 14 bases outside the gene matches. The CDR3 length is 15 residues. Germline lookup yields CDR1 KGHSH and CDR2 LQKENI. This chain's CDR3 is CASSSNSGQGLTAFF. CDR3 nucleotides: TGTGCCAGCTCATCGAATTCGGGACAGGGGTTAACGGCTTTCTTT.

V and J are TRBV10-3 and TRBJ2-5, with D possibly TRBD1 on 5 matching bases. Germline CDR1 and CDR2: ENHRY and SYGVKD. V was trimmed by 5 bases and J by 4 bases, leaving 11 bases between them. The CDR3 contains 13 residues. For the CDR3, the DNA is TGTGCCATCAGTTCTAGGGGTGTAGAGACCCAGTACTTC. Protein product: CAISSRGVETQYF.

The V gene is TRBV11-3, the J gene TRBJ2-5; no firm D call. Germline CDR1 is SGHNT and CDR2 is YENEEA. The CDR3 has 13 residues. Trimming removed 3 bases from V and 4 bases from J, with 9 bases in between. This CDR3 reads CASSLRSGETQYF. CDR3 DNA sequence: TGTGCCAGCAGCTTGCGGTCGGGAGAGACCCAGTACTTC.

This clone was counted only a few times. The chain links TRBV27 to TRBJ2-1; TRBD2 aligns across 10 bases. Germline loops: CDR1 MNHEY, CDR2 SMNVEV (reference sequence). V lost 2 bases and J lost 5; bases outside the gene matches: 9. The CDR3 spans 17 residues. The CDR3 here is CASSLPRTSGVHNEQFF. Written as DNA, the CDR3 is TGTGCCAGCAGTTTACCCCGAACTAGCGGGGTCCACAATGAGCAGTTCTTC.

The rearrangement links TRBV2 to TRBJ1-4, with D maybe TRBD1 (6 bases). The CDR3 runs 16 residues. Looked up from germline, CDR1 is SNHLY and CDR2 is FYNNEI. V lost 3 bases and J 5 bases, leaving 16 bases between the germline ends. CDR3 sequence (DNA): TGTGCCAGCAGTGACTGGCCCGACAGGAACAATGAAAAACTGTTTTTT. Its protein product is CASSDWPDRNNEKLFF.

The DNA of the CDR3 is TGTGCCAGCAGTGTACAGGGCTGGGAATCTCCGGACAATGAGCAGTTCTTC. Translation gives CASSVQGWESPDNEQFF. The gene calls are TRBV28 and TRBJ2-1; maybe TRBD1 (6 bases). The CDR3 is made up of 17 amino acids. Germline values: CDR1 MDHEN, CDR2 SYDVKM. V was clipped by 5 bases and J by 5 bases, with 22 bases between them.

This chain connects TRBV12-3 or TRBV12-4 to TRBJ1-2; tentatively, D is TRBD1 (6 bases). The V end lost 6 bases, the J end lost 4 bases, and 12 bases lay between the germline ends. This CDR3 region has 13 residues. CDR3: CASSPGAIYGYTF. The DNA of the CDR3 is TGTGCCAGCAGCCCAGGGGCAATCTATGGCTACACCTTC.

A single count supports this clone. The chain joins TRBV5-1 to TRBJ2-5; D perhaps matches TRBD2 (6 bases). The CDR3 is 13 residues long. Trimming shortened V by 7 bases and J by 4 bases, and 14 bases separated the two germline ends. Per the germline V gene, CDR1 is SGHRS and CDR2 is YFSETQ. The CDR3 sequence: CASAEGSGETQYF. CDR3 DNA: TGCGCCAGCGCGGAGGGGTCGGGAGAGACCCAGTACTTC.

The chain combines TRBV5-6 with TRBJ2-6, with D maybe TRBD2 (5 bases). Trimming shortened V by 7 bases and J by 4 bases, and 9 bases separated the two germline ends. The CDR3 is made up of 13 amino acids. Germline assignment: CDR1 SGHDT and CDR2 YYEEEE. Here the CDR3 DNA reads TGTGCCAGCCTAGCTAGCGGGGCCAACGTCCTGACTTTC. It encodes CASLASGANVLTF.

The chain links TRBV28 to TRBJ1-6; perhaps TRBD1 as D (5 bases). Germline CDR1 MDHEN, CDR2 SYDVKM. V was cut by 5 bases and J by 10 bases, with 18 bases left in between. CDR3 size: 15 residues. This chain's CDR3 is CASSPPGGYMSPLHF. In nucleotides, the CDR3 is TGTGCCAGCAGTCCTCCGGGGGGGTATATGTCACCCCTCCACTTT.

The J gene is TRBJ2-3, the V gene TRBV6-6; 9 bases are a match to TRBD2. V lost 9 bases, J lost 0 bases, and 10 bases stayed unmatched. Germline V gene data show CDR1 as MNHNY and CDR2 as SVGAGI (reference sequence). This CDR3 is 16 amino acids long. The CDR3 region is CASLNGLAKSTDTQYF. The CDR3 DNA sequence: TGTGCCAGTTTAAACGGACTAGCGAAGAGCACAGATACGCAGTATTTT.

V gene TRBV6-5 combines with J gene TRBJ1-3, with D hard to call. Trimming left V 4 bases short and J 6 bases short, with 13 bases between. Per germline, CDR1 MNHEY and CDR2 SVGAGI. The CDR3 consists of 14 residues. CDR3 nucleotide sequence: TGTGCCAGCAGTTGGGGAGGGCCCGAAAACACCATATATTTT. This codes for CASSWGGPENTIYF.

V usage is TRBV5-4 and J usage is TRBJ1-2; 7 positions match TRBD1. Germline V gives CDR1 SGHNT, CDR2 YYREEE (reference sequence). After removal of 3 bases from V and 4 bases from J, the junction contained 9 bases not matched to a gene. This CDR3 has 15 amino acids. The CDR3 spells CASSSGRQGAYGYTF. The CDR3 DNA sequence: TGTGCCAGCAGCTCCGGGAGACAGGGAGCCTATGGCTACACCTTC.

The genes are TRBV11-3 and TRBJ2-1, with unresolved D. Germline assignment: CDR1 SGHNT and CDR2 YENEEA. V gave up 3 bases and J gave up 0 bases, with 9 bases separating them. The length of the CDR3 is 15 residues. The CDR3, as DNA: TGTGCCAGCAGCTTTTTCGGTAGCTCCTACAATGAGCAGTTCTTC. Its protein is CASSFFGSSYNEQFF.

CDR3 region: CASSDSAEQFF. The CDR3 coding sequence is TGTGCCAGCAGTGACTCGGCAGAGCAGTTCTTC. The V call is TRBV6-4, the J call TRBJ2-1; no clear D gene. The CDR3 has 11 amino acids. CDR1 and CDR2 from the germline V gene are MRHNA and SNTAGT. V lost 0 bases and J 10 bases, leaving 4 bases between the germline ends.

The chain joins TRBV18 to TRBJ2-2; the D gene is possibly TRBD2 (6 bases). The ends were cut back, 5 bases at V and 4 bases at J, with 17 bases in the middle. The germline V gene has CDR1 KGHSH and CDR2 LQKENI. The CDR3 sequence is 16 residues long. The CDR3 bases are TGTGCCAGCTCAGAGCGGGCAGCGGATGGCACCGGGGAGCTGTTTTTT. Encoded protein: CASSERAADGTGELFF.

The table lists this clone with a few counts. This rearrangement joins TRBV5-1 to TRBJ2-5, with TRBD1 matching 9 bases. This CDR3 has 14 amino acids. The J segment lost 4 bases and the V segment lost 5 bases, leaving 6 bases of the junction unmatched. From germline, CDR1 is SGHRS and CDR2 YFSETQ. The CDR3 region has the DNA TGCGCCAGCAGTGCGACAGGGGGGAGAGAGACCCAGTACTTC. This codes for CASSATGGRETQYF.

This clone was counted a single time. The chain is built from TRBV9 and TRBJ1-1, with D unresolved. Trimming shortened V by 1 base and J by 5 bases, and 6 bases separated the two germline ends. Germline V lookup: CDR1 SGDLS, CDR2 YYNGEE. The CDR3 length is 12 residues. CDR3 sequence: CASSVRETEAFF. The CDR3 nucleotides are TGTGCCAGCAGCGTAAGAGAAACTGAAGCTTTCTTT.

The sample holds one count of this clone. V is TRBV5-1 and J is TRBJ1-6; a weak D match, TRBD1 (6 bases). V lost 7 bases to trimming and J lost 7 bases, with 18 bases between them. Germline CDR1 and CDR2: SGHRS and YFSETQ. CDR3 length: 15 amino acids. The CDR3 loop reads CASSWTEALNSPLHF. The CDR3 nucleotides are TGCGCCAGCTCCTGGACAGAAGCGTTAAATTCACCCCTCCACTTT.

This clone showed up just once. V gene TRBV19 combines with J gene TRBJ1-6; 7 nucleotides line up with TRBD1. Per germline, CDR1 LNHDA and CDR2 SQIVND (reference sequence). J lost 7 bases, V lost 8 bases, and 11 bases had no gene match. This CDR3 has 15 amino acids. The CDR3 DNA reads TGTGCCAGTGTCCCGGGAGGGACAGCCAATTCACCCCTCCACTTT. Encoded protein: CASVPGGTANSPLHF.

This clone appeared a single time. V gene TRBV19 combines with J gene TRBJ1-2; D is unresolved. Looked up from germline, CDR1 is LNHDA and CDR2 is SQIVND (reference sequence). Trimming cost V 0 bases and J 10 bases, with 18 bases left between them. The CDR3 extends over 15 amino acids. CDR3 bases: TGTGCCAGTAGTATAGATGACGGCCCGGGGTTAGCCTACACCTTC. Translation: CASSIDDGPGLAYTF.

This rearrangement joins TRBV28 to TRBJ2-2; the D is unclear. Germline V gene data show CDR1 as MDHEN and CDR2 as SYDVKM. The CDR3 is 13 residues long. V gave up 3 bases and J gave up 4 bases, with 6 bases separating them. Here the CDR3 reads CASSFRGTGELFF. DNA for the CDR3: TGTGCCAGCAGTTTTCGCGGCACCGGGGAGCTGTTTTTT.

The chain recombines TRBV15 with TRBJ2-2; 7 bases match TRBD1. Germline values: CDR1 LNHNV, CDR2 YYDKDF (reference sequence). The V gene end was trimmed by 0 bases and the J gene end by 3 bases; junction bases not matched to a gene: 1. This CDR3 is 15 amino acids long. The CDR3 nucleotides are TGTGCCACCAGCAGAGATGGGACAGACACCGGGGAGCTGTTTTTT. Amino acids: CATSRDGTDTGELFF.

The chain links TRBV14 to TRBJ1-6; D is unclear. CDR3 size: 15 residues. V lost 0 bases and J 0 bases, leaving 3 bases between the germline ends. Germline lookup yields CDR1 SGHDN and CDR2 FVKESK. In DNA, the CDR3 is TGTGCCAGCAGCCAAGATAACTCCTATAATTCACCCCTCCACTTT. Translation gives CASSQDNSYNSPLHF.

The CDR3 nucleotides are TGCGCCAGCAGCCTCGGGACTACGGTGTACGAGCAGTACTTC. This translates into CASSLGTTVYEQYF. The chain is built from TRBV5-1 and TRBJ2-7, with TRBD2 matching over 7 bases. The CDR3 has 14 amino acids. The germline CDR1 and CDR2 sequences are SGHRS and YFSETQ. The J segment lost 4 bases and the V segment lost 4 bases, leaving 8 bases of the junction unmatched. Combining the CDR3 with reference TRBV5-1 and TRBJ2-7 gives the whole variable domain KAGVTQTPRYLIKTRGQQVTLSCSPISGHRSVSWYQQTPGQGLQFLFEYFSETQRNKGNFPGRFSGRQFSNSRSEMNVSTLELGDSALYLCASSLGTTVYEQYFGPGTRLTVT.

The V and J genes are TRBV27 and TRBJ2-7, with 10 bases matching TRBD2. The CDR3 has 14 residues. V shed 6 bases, J shed 1 base, and the junction held 3 bases outside the gene matches. CDR1 MNHEY and CDR2 SMNVEV come from the germline V gene (reference sequence). CDR3 protein: CASSLAGESYEQYF. For the CDR3, the DNA is TGTGCCAGCAGCCTAGCGGGGGAGTCCTACGAGCAGTACTTC.

The V and J genes are TRBV7-2 and TRBJ2-7, with a weak D call TRBD2 (5 bases). V was shortened by 3 bases and J by 5 bases, with 11 bases between the two germline ends. The CDR3 runs 13 residues. Germline CDR1 SGHTA, CDR2 FQGNSA. In DNA, the CDR3 is TGTGCCAGCAGCTTGAGGGATCTAGACGAGCAGTACTTC. Translated: CASSLRDLDEQYF.

CDR3 sequence reads: CASSRNREIGTGELFF. For the CDR3, the DNA is TGTGCCAGTAGTAGAAACAGGGAGATTGGCACCGGGGAGCTGTTTTTT. The rearrangement uses TRBV19 and TRBJ2-2, with a possible D match to TRBD1 (6 bases). V gave up 4 bases and J gave up 4 bases, with 16 bases separating them. This CDR3 spans 16 amino acids. Germline loops: CDR1 LNHDA, CDR2 SQIVND (reference sequence).

The gene calls are TRBV5-1 and TRBJ1-6; 7 nucleotides align to TRBD1. The V segment lost 0 bases and the J segment 0 bases; nucleotides outside the gene matches: 6. Germline-derived CDR1 and CDR2 are SGHRS and YFSETQ. This CDR3 spans 18 amino acids. The CDR3 nucleotides read TGCGCCAGCAGCTTGGAGGGACAGCCAAGCTCCTATAATTCACCCCTCCACTTT. As protein: CASSLEGQPSSYNSPLHF.

This clone appeared a single time. This chain joins TRBV5-6 and TRBJ1-1, with D possibly matching TRBD1 (5 bases). This CDR3 spans 14 amino acids. CDR1 is SGHDT, CDR2 YYEEEE, per germline. Trimming took off 5 bases at V and 7 bases at J, with 18 bases between the two ends. The CDR3 reads CASSPDGGWSEAFF. The CDR3, as DNA: TGTGCCAGCAGTCCTGACGGGGGGTGGAGTGAAGCTTTCTTT.